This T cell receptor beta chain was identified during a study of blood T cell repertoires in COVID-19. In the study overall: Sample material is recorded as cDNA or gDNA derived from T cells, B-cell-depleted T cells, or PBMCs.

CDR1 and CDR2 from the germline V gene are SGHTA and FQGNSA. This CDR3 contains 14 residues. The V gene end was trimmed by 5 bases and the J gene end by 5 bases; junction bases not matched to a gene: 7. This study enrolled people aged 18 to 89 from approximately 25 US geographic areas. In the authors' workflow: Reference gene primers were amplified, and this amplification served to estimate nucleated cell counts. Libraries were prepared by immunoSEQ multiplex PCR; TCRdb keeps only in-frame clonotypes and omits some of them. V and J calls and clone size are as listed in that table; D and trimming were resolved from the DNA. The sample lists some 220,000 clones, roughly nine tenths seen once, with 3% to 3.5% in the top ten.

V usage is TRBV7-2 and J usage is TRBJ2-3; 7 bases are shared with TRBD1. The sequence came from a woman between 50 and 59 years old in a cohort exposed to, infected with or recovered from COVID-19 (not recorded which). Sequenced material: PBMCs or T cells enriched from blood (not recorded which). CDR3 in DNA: TGTGCCAGCAGCCCAAGGAGACAGGGAGATACGCAGTATTTT. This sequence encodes CASSPRRQGDTQYF.